This passage covers 27 T cell receptor beta chains from one sample sequenced in a study of Graves' ophthalmopathy and Graves' hyperthyroidism. TCR beta CDR3 amplification used RNA transcripts. Second-round multiplex PCR came after a first-round RT-PCR that employed HTBI primers. TCRdb recomputed calls from the multiplex PCR reads with MiXCR, one row per CDR3 protein. The data contain around 1.1 million distinct CDR3 sequences, 35% to 45% of them singletons. Sequencing input: peripheral blood or thyroid tissue (not recorded which). The receptors were sampled from an adult man with Graves' hyperthyroidism.

This clonotype was found a few times. The V and J genes are TRBV29-1 and TRBJ1-5; D gene ambiguous. The CDR3 length is 13 residues. The germline V gene has CDR1 SQVTM and CDR2 ANQGSEA. The V gene lost 7 bases and the J gene lost 7 bases, with 17 bases spanning the gap. The CDR3 protein is CSALGVIGQPQHF. The CDR3 DNA sequence: TGCAGCGCCCTCGGGGTTATAGGCCAGCCCCAGCATTTT.

Here the CDR3 reads CASSSAINNYNSPLHF. The CDR3 bases are TGTGCCAGCAGTTCCGCTATTAACAATTATAATTCACCCCTCCACTTT. This chain uses TRBV12-3 or TRBV12-4 with TRBJ1-6; D call uncertain. This CDR3 is built from 16 residues. V was pared by 4 bases and J by 4 bases, with 14 bases between.

Turning to this clonotype: It may be a read error: a sequence one base away is much more abundant. V is TRBV12-3 or TRBV12-4 and J is TRBJ2-5; no reliable D call. This CDR3 has 14 amino acids. CDR3 protein: CAISLSPGQETQYF. The CDR3 DNA follows: TGTGCCATCAGTTTAAGTCCGGGCCAAGAGACCCAGTACTTC.

This chain uses TRBV2 with TRBJ2-3; no reliable D call. V lost 2 bases, J lost 3 bases, and 6 bases lay in between. CDR1 SNHLY and CDR2 FYNNEI come from the germline V gene. CDR3 length: 13 residues. For the CDR3, the DNA is TGTGCCAGCAGTGAAATCAGAACAGATACGCAGTATTTT. It yields the protein CASSEIRTDTQYF.

This clonotype was observed a few times. J is TRBJ1-5 and V is TRBV4-3, with D perhaps TRBD1 (6 bases). The CDR3 runs to 15 residues. With 0 bases removed from V and 7 bases from J, the gap between germline ends came to 13 bases. Germline V lookup: CDR1 LGHNA, CDR2 YSLEER. The CDR3 spells CASSQELGDTQPQHF. DNA for the CDR3: TGCGCCAGCAGCCAAGAACTAGGGGACACACAGCCCCAGCATTTT.

This clonotype was observed a handful of times. The chain combines TRBV15 with TRBJ2-3; possibly TRBD2 for D (6 bases). The ends were cut back, 3 bases at V and 0 bases at J, with 10 bases in the middle. Germline CDR1 reads LNHNV; CDR2 reads YYDKDF (reference sequence). This CDR3 is 15 amino acids long. The CDR3 is CATSREGLSTDTQYF. The CDR3 bases are TGTGCCACCAGCAGGGAGGGACTGAGCACAGATACGCAGTATTTT.

V usage is TRBV7-2 and J usage is TRBJ2-7; no clear D. The CDR3 runs 15 residues. Between the trimmed V and J ends, which lost 3 bases and 2 bases, there was a span of 14 bases. Germline V lookup: CDR1 SGHTA, CDR2 FQGNSA. CDR3 loop: CASSFLFDGTYEQYF. CDR3 sequence (DNA): TGTGCCAGCAGCTTTTTATTCGACGGAACCTACGAGCAGTACTTC.

About this clonotype itself: This may come from a read error, since a much larger clone is one base off. The chain carries TRBV10-3 and TRBJ1-5, with D maybe TRBD1 (5 bases). Trimming stripped 10 bases from V and 7 bases from J, with 20 bases between. Germline-derived CDR1 and CDR2 are ENHRY and SYGVKD. The CDR3 length is 14 residues. CDR3 nucleotide sequence: TGTGCCAGCATCGATGGGGCCAGGACGCAGCCCCAGCATTTT. This sequence encodes CASIDGARTQPQHF.

This clonotype showed up just once. V usage is TRBV10-3 and J usage is TRBJ1-4; 10 bases are shared with TRBD1. V dropped 6 bases and J dropped 8; count of bases not matched to a gene: 6. Germline-derived CDR1 and CDR2 are ENHRY and SYGVKD. The CDR3 length is 14 residues. The CDR3 region has the DNA TGTGCCATCAGAGCCGGGACAGGGGTCGAAAAACTGTTTTTT. Translation gives CAIRAGTGVEKLFF.

This clonotype has more than one count but fewer than ten. The genes are TRBV12-3 or TRBV12-4 and TRBJ2-7; 8 bases align to TRBD1. Unmatched junction bases numbered 6, after V lost 5 bases and J lost 6 bases. The CDR3 is 13 residues long. The CDR3 spells CASSGQGLSEQYF. As DNA, the CDR3 is TGTGCCAGCAGTGGACAGGGCTTATCCGAGCAGTACTTC.

The gene calls are TRBV12-5 and TRBJ1-2; D is undetermined. CDR3 size: 19 residues. The germline V gene has CDR1 LGHNT and CDR2 FRNRAP. The V gene lost 3 bases and the J gene lost 5 bases, with 28 bases spanning the gap. The CDR3 region has the DNA TGTGCTAGTGGTTTTCACCTCCCGGGCGGGGTGCCTAGGGATTATGGCTACACCTTC. Its protein is CASGFHLPGGVPRDYGYTF.

This clonotype was detected only a few times. The chain carries TRBV19 and TRBJ1-4, with D uncertain. There are 12 residues in the CDR3. CDR1 and CDR2 from the germline V gene are LNHDA and SQIVND (reference sequence). V was shortened by 5 bases and J by 13 bases, with 14 bases between the two germline ends. Here the CDR3 reads CASSVPGRALFF. The CDR3 coding sequence is TGTGCCAGTAGTGTGCCGGGGAGAGCACTGTTTTTT. The complete variable domain, with remaining parts taken from reference TRBV19 and TRBJ1-4, reads DGGITQSPKYLFRKEGQNVTLSCEQNLNHDAMYWYRQDPGQGLRLIYYSQIVNDFQKGDIAEGYSVSREKKESFPLTVTSAQKNPTAFYLCASSVPGRALFFGSGTQLSVL.

This clonotype showed up many times. The chain employs TRBV29-1 and TRBJ1-1; 8 bases map to TRBD1. The CDR3 has 14 residues. Per the germline V gene, CDR1 is SQVTM and CDR2 is ANQGSEA. With V trimmed by 4 bases and J by 4 bases, 8 bases remained unmatched. The CDR3: CSVAPGGSGTEAFF. CDR3 coding DNA: TGCAGCGTTGCCCCAGGGGGCTCGGGCACTGAAGCTTTCTTT.

The chain couples TRBV20-1 to TRBJ2-5, with no clear D. Germline V gene data show CDR1 as DFQATT and CDR2 as SNEGSKA (reference sequence). This CDR3 has 10 amino acids. Trimming stripped 3 bases from V and 7 bases from J, with 6 bases between. The CDR3 protein is CSASSGTQYF. The CDR3 DNA reads TGCAGTGCTAGCTCTGGGACCCAGTACTTC.

This clonotype came up a few times. A much larger clone differs from this one at a single base, so this may be a read error. The chain links TRBV10-3 to TRBJ1-2; D is perhaps TRBD1 (5 bases). Germline CDR1 and CDR2: ENHRY and SYGVKD. Between the trimmed V and J ends, which lost 10 bases and 2 bases, there was a span of 14 bases. The CDR3 covers 13 residues. CDR3 coding DNA: TGTGCCACCCTCCGTGGGGGGAACTATGGCTACACCTTC. Residues: CATLRGGNYGYTF.

About this clonotype: At one of its ends the junction is not consistent with the germline gene, which may arise from a read error. The chain employs TRBV20-1 and TRBJ2-5; D might be TRBD2 (5 bases). Germline loops: CDR1 DFQATT, CDR2 SNEGSKA (reference sequence). The CDR3 is 13 residues long. The CDR3: CSPREGFQETQSF. The CDR3 coding sequence is TGCAGCCCCCGGGAAGGGTTCCAAGAGACCCAGTCCTTC.

This clonotype occurred a few times. Here the CDR3 reads CAWRGASGSSQYF. Here the CDR3 DNA reads TGTGCCTGGAGAGGCGCCTCCGGGTCGTCCCAGTACTTC. The rearrangement joins TRBV30 to TRBJ2-5; D ambiguous. Germline V gene sequence: CDR1 GTSNPN, CDR2 SVGIG (reference sequence). CDR3 size: 13 residues. V was shortened by 3 bases and J by 9 bases, with 17 bases between the two germline ends.

The J gene is TRBJ2-7, the V gene TRBV25-1; 8 positions agree with TRBD2. The V segment lost 4 bases and the J segment 3 bases; nucleotides outside the gene matches: 11. CDR3 length: 16 residues. Looked up from germline, CDR1 is MGHDK and CDR2 is SYGVNS. CDR3 DNA: TGTGCCAGCAGTGTACAGGGTAGCGGGATTCACTACGAGCAGTACTTC. This translates into CASSVQGSGIHYEQYF.

V gene TRBV28 combines with J gene TRBJ1-6; D unclear. The CDR3 is 13 residues long. V dropped 4 bases and J dropped 16 bases, with 17 bases sitting between them. The germline CDR1 and CDR2 sequences are MDHEN and SYDVKM. For the CDR3, the DNA is TGTGCCAGCAGTTCCACCGTAGTTGGGGAACTCCACTTT. Translating it yields CASSSTVVGELHF.

A few counts support this clonotype. The J gene is TRBJ1-2, the V gene TRBV28, with D possibly TRBD1 on 5 matching bases. This CDR3 contains 15 residues. V was pared by 7 bases and J by 4 bases, with 19 bases between. Germline CDR1 MDHEN, CDR2 SYDVKM. The CDR3 loop reads CASNMRQGPFYGYTF. The CDR3 bases are TGTGCCAGCAACATGAGGCAGGGTCCCTTCTATGGCTACACCTTC.

This clonotype was picked up many times. The chain has TRBV7-8 and TRBJ1-2, with a weak D call TRBD1 (6 bases). This CDR3 has 15 amino acids. V shed 4 bases and J shed 2 bases, with 14 bases lying between them. CDR1 and CDR2 (germline): SGHVS, FQNEAQ. The CDR3 reads CASSSQTGPNYGYTF. The CDR3 DNA follows: TGTGCCAGCAGCTCACAAACAGGGCCAAACTATGGCTACACCTTC.

This clonotype showed up many times. The genes are TRBV10-3 and TRBJ1-6; D not certain. In germline, CDR1 is ENHRY, CDR2 SYGVKD. This CDR3 spans 14 amino acids. Trimming shortened V by 8 bases and J by 6 bases, and 14 bases separated the two germline ends. The CDR3 region is CAIREGTLNSPLHF. CDR3 DNA sequence: TGTGCCATCCGGGAGGGAACTCTTAATTCACCCCTCCACTTT.

J is TRBJ2-5 and V is TRBV5-4; TRBD2 matches 9 bases. Germline CDR1 SGHNT, CDR2 YYREEE (reference sequence). V was clipped by 4 bases and J by 0 bases; unmatched bases: 4. This CDR3 spans 15 amino acids. CDR3 in DNA: TGTGCCAGCAGCCGGACTAGCGCCTACCAAGAGACCCAGTACTTC. The encoded protein is CASSRTSAYQETQYF.

This clonotype was recorded many times. The rearrangement joins TRBV4-3 to TRBJ2-6; D unresolved. The germline V gene encodes CDR1 LGHNA and CDR2 YSLEER. The V end lost 0 bases, the J end lost 2 bases, and 8 bases lay between the germline ends. This CDR3 spans 16 amino acids. The CDR3 protein is CASSQEHRPGANVLTF. The DNA for the CDR3 is TGCGCCAGCAGCCAAGAACACCGCCCTGGGGCCAACGTCCTGACTTTC.

V usage is TRBV6-5 and J usage is TRBJ2-7; TRBD1 matches 11 bases. The ends lost 0 bases at V and 0 bases at J; junction bases unmatched: 4. The CDR3 has 17 amino acids. Germline V gene sequence: CDR1 MNHEY, CDR2 SVGAGI. The chain's CDR3 is CASSYSIGTGGSYEQYF. The CDR3 bases are TGTGCCAGCAGTTACTCGATCGGGACAGGGGGCTCCTACGAGCAGTACTTC.

The chain combines TRBV12-3 or TRBV12-4 with TRBJ2-7; 8 nucleotides match TRBD1. Trimming removed 3 bases from V and 0 bases from J; junction bases left unmatched: 4. The CDR3 loop spans 15 amino acids. CDR3 DNA: TGTGCCAGCAGTTTCTCCGGGACAGGCTCCTACGAGCAGTACTTC. It translates to CASSFSGTGSYEQYF.

This clonotype has ten or more counts. The V call is TRBV12-3 or TRBV12-4, the J call TRBJ1-1; 7 bases agree with TRBD1. The CDR3 runs 13 residues. V was pared by 6 bases and J by 1 base, with 2 bases of the junction left unmatched. CDR3 nucleotides: TGTGCCAGCAGCAGACAGGGGAACACTGAAGCTTTCTTT. It is translated as CASSRQGNTEAFF.